These 9 T cell receptor beta chains came from one sample sequenced in a study of identical twins. In TCRdb, the 5' RACE reads were re-called with MiXCR into one record per CDR3 protein. The sample lists a few hundred thousand distinct CDR3 sequences, about 9% occurring once. The sample also formed part of further work on yellow fever vaccine responses in identical twins.

Sequencing input: CD8+ T cells sorted from blood. Every receptor here comes from a woman aged 18-29 years in good health.

The rearrangement uses TRBV5-1 and TRBJ2-5, with 7 bases lining up with TRBD2. Germline CDR1 reads SGHRS; CDR2 reads YFSETQ. J lost 1 base, V lost 3 bases, and 6 bases had no gene match. The CDR3 has 15 residues. The CDR3 here is CASSWEGPIQETQYF. Written as DNA, the CDR3 is TGCGCCAGCAGCTGGGAGGGCCCGATCCAAGAGACCCAGTACTTC.

This clonotype was observed a handful of times. V usage is TRBV28 and J usage is TRBJ2-5; 12 nucleotides agree with TRBD2. CDR1 is MDHEN, CDR2 SYDVKM, per germline. This CDR3 spans 16 amino acids. V lost 2 bases to trimming and J lost 5 bases; unmatched junction nucleotides: 6. The CDR3 DNA sequence: TGTGCCAGCAGTTTAAGACTAGCGGGAGTGTTGGAGACCCAGTACTTC. Protein: CASSLRLAGVLETQYF. The whole variable domain, remainder taken from reference TRBV28 and TRBJ2-5, is DVKVTQSSRYLVKRTGEKVFLECVQDMDHENMFWYRQDPGLGLRLIYFSYDVKMKEKGDIPEGYSVSREKKERFSLILESASTNQTSMYLCASSLRLAGVLETQYFGPGTRLLVL.

CDR3 amino acids: CASSQDVGFLNTDTQYF. As DNA, the CDR3 is TGTGCCAGCAGCCAAGATGTAGGGTTTTTGAACACAGATACGCAGTATTTT. The chain is built from TRBV3-1 and TRBJ2-3; D remains unclear. Germline values: CDR1 LGHDT, CDR2 YNNKEL (reference sequence). The CDR3 runs to 17 residues. V was shortened by 0 bases and J by 2 bases, with 15 bases between the two germline ends.

This clonotype was seen ten or more times. The chain combines TRBV4-3 with TRBJ2-1, with 7 bases fitting TRBD1. Germline V gene data show CDR1 as LGHNA and CDR2 as YSLEER. V shed 0 bases, J shed 4 bases, and the junction held 6 bases outside the gene matches. The CDR3 covers 16 residues. The DNA of the CDR3 is TGCGCCAGCAGCCAAGATCGGGCGACAGGGTACAATGAGCAGTTCTTC. This encodes CASSQDRATGYNEQFF.

In its sample, this clonotype was seen a few times. This rearrangement joins TRBV29-1 to TRBJ2-1; 15 positions agree with TRBD2. J lost 3 bases, V lost 3 bases, and 9 bases had no gene match. The CDR3 spans 18 residues. Looked up from germline, CDR1 is SQVTM and CDR2 is ANQGSEA. CDR3 sequence reads: CSVDQGLAGGPDYNEQFF. The CDR3, as DNA: TGCAGCGTTGACCAGGGACTAGCGGGGGGCCCAGACTACAATGAGCAGTTCTTC.

This clonotype has a handful of counts. This chain links TRBV20-1 with TRBJ2-1, with a possible D match to TRBD1 (6 bases). The V gene lost 6 bases and the J gene lost 8 bases, with 17 bases spanning the gap. Germline values: CDR1 DFQATT, CDR2 SNEGSKA (reference sequence). There are 13 residues in the CDR3. The chain's CDR3 is CSALTGNSYEQFF. The CDR3 nucleotides are TGCAGTGCCCTTACAGGGAATTCTTATGAGCAGTTCTTC.

This clonotype was found many times. The junction and the germline gene differ at one end; a read error may be behind it. The chain uses TRBV20-1 and TRBJ2-1; 8 bases match TRBD2. This CDR3 is built from 13 residues. CDR1 is DFQATT and CDR2 is SNEGSKA in the germline V gene (reference sequence). CDR3 nucleotide sequence: TGCAGTGCCAGAGCACTAGCGGAGAATGAGCAGTTCTTC. Its protein product is CSARALAENEQFF.

This clonotype occurred many times. This rearrangement joins TRBV6-5 to TRBJ2-6, with D unclear. V was clipped by 4 bases and J by 1 base, with 8 bases between them. This CDR3 contains 15 residues. Germline V lookup: CDR1 MNHEY, CDR2 SVGAGI. CDR3 nucleotide sequence: TGTGCCAGCAGTTTGAAGTCATCTGGGGCCAACGTCCTGACTTTC. Translation gives CASSLKSSGANVLTF.

The rearrangement joins TRBV14 to TRBJ2-3; D is unclear. CDR1 SGHDN and CDR2 FVKESK come from the germline V gene. The CDR3 consists of 13 residues. The V end was cut by 1 base, the J end by 6 bases, with 8 bases between. Here the CDR3 DNA reads TGTGCCAGCAGCCAAGCTATTTGGGATACGCAGTATTTT. It translates to CASSQAIWDTQYF.